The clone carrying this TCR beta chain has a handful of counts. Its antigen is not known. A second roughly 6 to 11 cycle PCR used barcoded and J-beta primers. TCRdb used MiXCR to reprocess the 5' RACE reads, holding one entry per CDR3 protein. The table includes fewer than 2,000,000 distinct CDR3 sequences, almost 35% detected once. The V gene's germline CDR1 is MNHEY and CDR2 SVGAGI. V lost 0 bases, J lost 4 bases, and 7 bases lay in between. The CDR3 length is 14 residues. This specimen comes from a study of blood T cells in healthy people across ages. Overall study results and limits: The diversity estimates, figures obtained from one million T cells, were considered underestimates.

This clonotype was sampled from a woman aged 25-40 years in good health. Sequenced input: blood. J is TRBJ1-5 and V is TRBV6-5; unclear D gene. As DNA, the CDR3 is TGTGCCAGCAGTTACTCTTCGGGGAATCAGCCCCAGCATTTT. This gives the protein CASSYSSGNQPQHF.